This record covers a single T cell receptor (beta chain). Its target is not known. Original handling: CDR3 was compared across clinicopathological groups, and the resulting differences were used to build a distant-metastasis classifier for papillary thyroid cancer. TCRdb reprocessed the PCR reads via MiXCR. These V and J calls derive from TCRdb rather than the authors' analysis. The table lists over 30,000 clones, 7.4% of them singletons. The sample originates from a study of metastatic and nonmetastatic thyroid tumors. Study in general: Peripheral blood and tumor or nodule samples from malignant and benign thyroid patients were compared. Overall study results and limits: Patients with malignant thyroid tumors reportedly had significantly higher TCR beta diversity than those with benign nodules, in blood and tumor.

No patient received treatment before thyroid surgery. After removal of 4 bases from V and 3 bases from J, the junction contained 14 bases not matched to a gene. Germline values: CDR1 SGHAT, CDR2 FQNNGV. CDR3 length: 17 amino acids. The chain joins TRBV11-2 to TRBJ2-5, with 7 nucleotides matching TRBD2. The sequenced sample consisted of blood. The sequence was collected from a female donor with papillary thyroid cancer or a benign thyroid nodule (not recorded which). Some clones in this sample may be carry-over from other donors' samples. DNA of the CDR3: TGTGCCAGCAGCTCGAATTTTGTAGCGGGTGCGGAAGAGACCCAGTACTTC. Residues: CASSSNFVAGAEETQYF.